The present entry profiles one TCR beta chain with its context. Its target is not known. Per germline, CDR1 SEHNR and CDR2 FQNEAQ (reference sequence). This CDR3 comprises 12 residues. The ends were cut back, 5 bases at V and 0 bases at J, with 4 bases in the middle. This entry is derived from a study of OX40 agonist ivuxolimab in advanced cancers. Study at large: Ivuxolimab, which is an agonistic anti-OX40 (CD134) antibody, was administered to the patients. Those enrolled were roughly 80% male, with a mean age of about 60 years and ages from about 20 to 90. Prior anti-PD-1, anti-PD-L1 or anti-CTLA-4 therapy did not bar entry, and about 40% had some. Overall study results and limits: Still undetermined is the antigen specificity of the expanded peripheral T cells.

Assay used: immunoSEQ multiplex PCR; TCRdb lists only in-frame clones, some missing. The sample holds roughly 60,000 clones; approximately 91% are singletons and the top ten take 1.5% to 2%. This TCR derives from an adult with an advanced solid tumor such as melanoma, head and neck, liver or kidney cancer. Sequencing used CD4+ or CD8+ T cells sorted from blood, obtained in a trial of the OX40 agonist ivuxolimab. This chain joins TRBV7-9 and TRBJ1-2, with D unresolved. CDR3 amino acids: CASSRANYGYTF. The CDR3, as DNA: TGTGCCAGCAGCCGGGCTAACTATGGCTACACCTTC.